A single sample gave rise to the 27 T cell receptor beta chains below, sequenced in a study of graft-versus-host responses after intestinal transplantation. Graft samples were processed, releasing intraepithelial and lamina propria lymphocytes. Repertoires were generated with immunoSEQ multiplex PCR, while TCRdb's copy carries only in-frame clones and drops some. The table includes 3,500 to 5,000 clones, roughly 72% detected once. The starting material was ileum tissue, obtained 17 days after transplant. Receptor source: a human patient who received an intestinal transplant, so some T cells may come from the graft donor.

J is TRBJ1-2 and V is TRBV6-4; perhaps TRBD1 as D (6 bases). Germline assignment: CDR1 MRHNA and CDR2 SNTAGT. Trimming shortened V by 3 bases and J by 3 bases, and 8 bases separated the two germline ends. This CDR3 comprises 13 residues. The CDR3 protein is CASSDQGHYGYTF. In DNA form, the CDR3 reads TGTGCCAGCAGTGATCAGGGGCACTATGGCTACACCTTC.

The chain has TRBV9 and TRBJ2-3; the match to TRBD2 covers 12 bases. Germline values: CDR1 SGDLS, CDR2 YYNGEE. The CDR3 has 13 amino acids. J lost 6 bases, V lost 8 bases, and 4 bases had no gene match. In DNA form, the CDR3 reads TGTGCCAGTACTAGCGGGGGGCGGGATACGCAGTATTTT. This encodes CASTSGGRDTQYF.

The chain carries TRBV2 and TRBJ2-3; 12 bases fit TRBD2. This CDR3 contains 16 residues. The germline CDR1 and CDR2 sequences are SNHLY and FYNNEI. Trimming at V came to 1 base and at J to 9 bases, leaving 8 bases not matched to a gene. CDR3 sequence reads: CASSEEPSGGAETQYF. CDR3 nucleotides: TGTGCCAGCAGTGAAGAGCCTAGCGGGGGGGCGGAAACGCAGTATTTT.

The V gene is TRBV28, the J gene TRBJ2-1; D is possibly TRBD2 (5 bases). Germline CDR1 MDHEN, CDR2 SYDVKM. The ends were cut back, 2 bases at V and 0 bases at J, with 11 bases in the middle. The CDR3 has 16 residues. CDR3 coding DNA: TGTGCCAGCAGTTTAGGAGGAGTGAGCTCCTACAATGAGCAGTTCTTC. It specifies CASSLGGVSSYNEQFF.

This clone is labeled large. The same CDR3 can be traced to other DNA sequences in this sample. The chain recombines TRBV6-4 with TRBJ1-6; 7 nucleotides line up with TRBD1. CDR1 and CDR2 (germline): MRHNA, SNTAGT. There are 14 residues in the CDR3. With V trimmed by 2 bases and J by 7 bases, 2 bases remained unmatched. This chain's CDR3 is CASSDQGGNSPLHF. The CDR3 DNA reads as TGTGCCAGCAGTGACCAGGGGGGAAATTCACCCCTCCACTTT.

The chain is built from TRBV7-3 and TRBJ1-6, with 10 bases fitting TRBD1. V lost 6 bases and J lost 10; bases outside the gene matches: 3. Germline V lookup: CDR1 SGHTA, CDR2 FQGTGA. The CDR3 is 13 residues long. The CDR3 nucleotides read TGTGCCAGCAGTCGGGACAGGGGATCACCCCTCCACTTT. Amino acid sequence: CASSRDRGSPLHF.

The J gene is TRBJ2-1, the V gene TRBV7-3; maybe TRBD2 (6 bases). Trimming took off 1 base at V and 9 bases at J, with 7 bases between the two ends. This CDR3 has 12 amino acids. Germline CDR1 reads SGHTA; CDR2 reads FQGTGA. This chain's CDR3 is CASSLRGGEQFF. DNA for the CDR3: TGTGCCAGCAGCTTAAGGGGAGGTGAGCAGTTCTTC.

The J gene is TRBJ2-5, the V gene TRBV7-6; D might be TRBD1 (6 bases). This CDR3 region has 13 residues. Per germline, CDR1 SGHVS and CDR2 FNYEAQ. The V end was cut by 5 bases, the J end by 0 bases, with 7 bases between. Written as DNA, the CDR3 is TGTGCCAGCAGCGACAGGTACCAAGAGACCCAGTACTTC. It yields the protein CASSDRYQETQYF.

The J gene is TRBJ1-2, the V gene TRBV6-6; D remains ambiguous. Germline assignment: CDR1 MNHNY and CDR2 SVGAGI (reference sequence). The germline V and J ends were trimmed by 5 bases and 2 bases, with 15 bases remaining between them. This CDR3 region has 15 residues. CDR3 sequence reads: CASSKAEEGNYGYTF. The CDR3 DNA is TGTGCCAGCAGTAAGGCCGAGGAGGGAAACTATGGCTACACCTTC.

This clone was seen a handful of times. J is TRBJ1-1 and V is TRBV5-5; the match to TRBD1 covers 7 bases. The CDR3 totals 16 residues. Germline CDR1 is SGHKS and CDR2 is YYEKEE (reference sequence). Trimming took 2 bases from V and 0 from J; bases not matched to a gene: 7. This chain's CDR3 is CASSFTFGTVNTEAFF. As DNA, the CDR3 is TGTGCCAGCAGCTTCACGTTCGGGACAGTGAACACTGAAGCTTTCTTT.

This sequence joins TRBV2 and TRBJ2-3; 9 bases align to TRBD2. Germline-derived CDR1 and CDR2 are SNHLY and FYNNEI. V shed 4 bases and J 5 bases; nucleotides not matched to a gene: 10. This CDR3 has 16 residues. CDR3 nucleotide sequence: TGTGCCAGCAGTGTAGATCCTAGCGGGGACGAAGATACGCAGTATTTT. Its translation is CASSVDPSGDEDTQYF.

The rearrangement links TRBV6-5 to TRBJ1-1; D possibly corresponds to TRBD1 (6 bases). The CDR3 is made up of 12 amino acids. The V end was cut by 6 bases, the J end by 8 bases, with 13 bases between. Germline V gives CDR1 MNHEY, CDR2 SVGAGI. The CDR3 DNA is TGTGCCAGCAGCTCCGACAGGACCGAAGCTTTCTTT. Translating it yields CASSSDRTEAFF.

The chain carries TRBV4-3 and TRBJ2-1; 7 bases are a match to TRBD2. The CDR3 covers 16 residues. CDR1 is LGHNA, CDR2 YSLEER, per germline. The V and J ends lost 1 base and 4 bases, in that order; junction bases with no gene match: 7. For the CDR3, the DNA is TGCGCCAGCAGCCAAGTCATGCAGGGAGGGTACAATGAGCAGTTCTTC. Translation gives CASSQVMQGGYNEQFF.

In this sample, this clone turned up a few times. The chain carries TRBV30 and TRBJ2-6, with a tentative D call TRBD1 (5 bases). This CDR3 contains 16 residues. V shed 4 bases and J shed 1 base, with 14 bases lying between them. Germline CDR1 GTSNPN, CDR2 SVGIG (reference sequence). CDR3 sequence reads: CAWNRISSSGANVLTF. CDR3 nucleotide sequence: TGTGCCTGGAACAGGATAAGTTCGTCTGGGGCCAACGTCCTGACTTTC.

This clone was observed a handful of times. The chain couples TRBV5-1 to TRBJ1-6, with D uncertain. V lost 1 base, J lost 9 bases, and 11 bases lay in between. Germline CDR1 SGHRS, CDR2 YFSETQ. The CDR3 runs 14 residues. The CDR3 spells CASSLWESGSPLHF. Here the CDR3 DNA reads TGCGCCAGCAGCTTGTGGGAGAGTGGTTCACCCCTCCACTTT.

V usage is TRBV4-1 and J usage is TRBJ2-7; 9 nucleotides align to TRBD2. V was pared by 3 bases and J by 3 bases, with 12 bases of the junction left unmatched. Germline V gene lookup returns CDR1 MGHRA and CDR2 YSYEKL. This CDR3 has 17 residues. CDR3 amino acids: CASSHSCPSGGSYEQYV. For the CDR3, the DNA is TGCGCCAGCAGCCACTCCTGTCCCAGCGGGGGGAGCTACGAGCAGTACGTC.

The V and J genes are TRBV7-3 and TRBJ1-1; tentatively, D is TRBD1 (5 bases). Germline CDR1 reads SGHTA; CDR2 reads FQGTGA. V shed 1 base and J shed 1 base, with 7 bases lying between them. The CDR3 consists of 14 residues. The CDR3 nucleotides are TGTGCCAGCAGCTTAATGGGGCAGAACACTGAAGCTTTCTTT. Encoded protein: CASSLMGQNTEAFF.

The J gene is TRBJ2-3, the V gene TRBV4-1, with a possible D match to TRBD2 (7 bases). In germline, CDR1 is MGHRA, CDR2 YSYEKL. This CDR3 region has 17 residues. V lost 1 base and J 2 bases, leaving 16 bases between the germline ends. The CDR3 loop reads CASSQVGPGGPTDTQYF. The DNA for the CDR3 is TGCGCCAGCAGCCAAGTTGGGCCGGGGGGCCCCACAGATACGCAGTATTTT.

This clone has more than one count but fewer than ten. The chain carries TRBV6-5 and TRBJ2-2; the match to TRBD2 covers 7 bases. The CDR3 loop spans 14 amino acids. V shed 7 bases, J shed 4 bases, and the junction held 6 bases outside the gene matches. The germline V gene encodes CDR1 MNHEY and CDR2 SVGAGI. The CDR3, as DNA: TGTGCCAGCATGACTAGCTTTGGCACCGGGGAGCTGTTTTTT. It codes for CASMTSFGTGELFF.

V and J are TRBV30 and TRBJ2-1; TRBD2 aligns across 9 bases. CDR1 is GTSNPN, CDR2 SVGIG, per germline (reference sequence). V shed 7 bases and J 4 bases; nucleotides not matched to a gene: 5. This CDR3 contains 13 residues. The CDR3 nucleotides are TGTGCCTTAACTAGCGGGTATTACAATGAGCAGTTCTTC. This codes for CALTSGYYNEQFF. Variable domain in full (rest from reference TRBV30 and TRBJ2-1): SQTIHQWPATLVQPVGSPLSLECTVEGTSNPNLYWYRQAAGRGLQLLFYSVGIGQISSEVPQNLSASRPQDRQFILSSKKLLLSDSGFYLCALTSGYYNEQFFGPGTRLTVL.

The chain combines TRBV13 with TRBJ1-4; possible D gene TRBD1, 6 bases. The CDR3 totals 16 residues. The ends were cut back, 5 bases at V and 3 bases at J, with 16 bases in the middle. Germline values: CDR1 PRHDT, CDR2 FYEKMQ (reference sequence). The DNA for the CDR3 is TGTGCCAGCAGCAGCTCTCTCAGGGGCCCTAATGAAAAACTGTTTTTT. Residues: CASSSSLRGPNEKLFF.

Note on this clone: The same CDR3 is also encoded by other DNA sequences in this sample. The CDR3 protein is CASSPRQETQYF. The CDR3 DNA sequence: TGTGCCAGCTCACCGAGACAAGAGACCCAGTACTTC. V is TRBV18 and J is TRBJ2-5; D is unclear. The CDR3 runs to 12 residues. V was shortened by 3 bases and J by 2 bases, with 4 bases between the two germline ends. Per the germline V gene, CDR1 is KGHSH and CDR2 is LQKENI.

CDR3: CASSDEGYGYTF. CDR3 DNA: TGCGCCAGCAGTGATGAGGGCTATGGCTACACCTTC. This rearrangement joins TRBV10-1 to TRBJ1-2; D unclear. Germline V gene data show CDR1 as WNHNN and CDR2 as SYGVQD (reference sequence). The CDR3 totals 12 residues. With 3 bases removed from V and 4 bases from J, the gap between germline ends came to 6 bases.

The chain employs TRBV18 and TRBJ2-1, with TRBD1 matching 10 bases. The CDR3 loop spans 12 amino acids. Germline assignment: CDR1 KGHSH and CDR2 LQKENI. Losses at the gene ends were 5 bases for V and 9 bases for J; bases not matched to a gene: 1. CDR3 in DNA: TGTGCCAGCTCAGACAGGGGGCTTGAGCAGTTCTTC. It yields the protein CASSDRGLEQFF.

V and J are TRBV6-5 and TRBJ2-1, with 8 positions matching TRBD1. V lost 10 bases to trimming and J lost 7 bases; unmatched junction nucleotides: 12. Per germline, CDR1 MNHEY and CDR2 SVGAGI. CDR3 length equals 14 residues. CDR3 nucleotides: TGTGCCATCAGAGACAGGACAGGGCGAAATGAGCAGTTCTTC. Protein product: CAIRDRTGRNEQFF.

CDR3 in amino acids: CASSQGQATNYGYTF. CDR3 nucleotide sequence: TGTGCCAGCAGCCAGGGACAGGCAACAAACTATGGCTACACCTTC. The genes are TRBV7-9 and TRBJ1-2, with 8 bases matching TRBD1. Germline trimming cut 5 bases from V and 2 bases from J; bases unmatched to any gene: 7. Germline V gene data show CDR1 as SEHNR and CDR2 as FQNEAQ (reference sequence). The CDR3 consists of 15 residues.

The genes are TRBV7-2 and TRBJ2-2, with unresolved D. The CDR3 spans 13 residues. Germline lookup yields CDR1 SGHTA and CDR2 FQGNSA. Trimming pared 2 bases from V and 6 bases from J, leaving 7 bases between. CDR3 in amino acids: CASSLFAAGELFF. The CDR3 region has the DNA TGTGCCAGCAGCTTATTCGCGGCCGGGGAGCTGTTTTTT.